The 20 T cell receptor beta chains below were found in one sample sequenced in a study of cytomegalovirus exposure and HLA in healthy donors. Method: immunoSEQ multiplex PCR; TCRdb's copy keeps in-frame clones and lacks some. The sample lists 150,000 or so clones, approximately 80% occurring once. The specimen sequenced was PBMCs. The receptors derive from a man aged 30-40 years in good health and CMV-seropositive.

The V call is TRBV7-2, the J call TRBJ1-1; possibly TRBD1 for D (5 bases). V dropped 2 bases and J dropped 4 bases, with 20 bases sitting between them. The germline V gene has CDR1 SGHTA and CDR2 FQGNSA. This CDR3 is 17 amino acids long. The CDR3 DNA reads TGTGCCAGCAGCTTAAGGGTCTTGACAGCCATAGGCACTGAAGCTTTCTTT. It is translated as CASSLRVLTAIGTEAFF.

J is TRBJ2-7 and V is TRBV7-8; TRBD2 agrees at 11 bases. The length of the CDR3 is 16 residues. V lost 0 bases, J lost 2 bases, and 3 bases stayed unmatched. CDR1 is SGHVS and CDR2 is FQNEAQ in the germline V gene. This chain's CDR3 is CASSLATSGTPYEQYF. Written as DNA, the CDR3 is TGTGCCAGCAGCTTAGCGACTAGCGGGACACCCTACGAGCAGTACTTC. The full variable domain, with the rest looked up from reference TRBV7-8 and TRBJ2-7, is GAGVSQSPRYKVAKRGQDVALRCDPISGHVSLFWYQQALGQGPEFLTYFQNEAQLDKSGLPSDRFFAERPEGSVSTLKIQRTQQEDSAVYLCASSLATSGTPYEQYFGPGTRLTVT.

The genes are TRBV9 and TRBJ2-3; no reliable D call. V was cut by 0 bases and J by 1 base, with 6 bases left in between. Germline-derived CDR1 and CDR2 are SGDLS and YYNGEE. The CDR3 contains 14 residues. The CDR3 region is CASSVVARTDTQYF. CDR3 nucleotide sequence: TGTGCCAGCAGCGTAGTGGCCCGCACAGATACGCAGTATTTT.

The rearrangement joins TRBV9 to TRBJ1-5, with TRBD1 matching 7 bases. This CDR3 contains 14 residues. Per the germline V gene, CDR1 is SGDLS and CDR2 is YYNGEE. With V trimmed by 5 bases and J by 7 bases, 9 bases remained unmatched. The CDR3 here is CASSATGQRQPQHF. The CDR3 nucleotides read TGTGCCAGCAGTGCGACAGGGCAGCGGCAGCCCCAGCATTTT.

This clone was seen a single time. The CDR3 nucleotides are TGTGCCAGTAGTATGGGCAGTGATTACTATGGCTACACCTTC. Its translation is CASSMGSDYYGYTF. The chain has TRBV19 and TRBJ1-2; D remains ambiguous. The length of the CDR3 is 14 residues. Germline V gene sequence: CDR1 LNHDA, CDR2 SQIVND (reference sequence). Trimming removed 3 bases at V and 3 bases at J, with 11 bases between.

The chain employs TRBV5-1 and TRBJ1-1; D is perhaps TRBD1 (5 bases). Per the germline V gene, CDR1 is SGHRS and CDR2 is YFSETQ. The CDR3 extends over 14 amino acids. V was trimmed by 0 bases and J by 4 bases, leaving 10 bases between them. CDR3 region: CASSLELGGTEAFF. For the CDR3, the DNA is TGCGCCAGCAGCTTGGAGTTGGGGGGCACTGAAGCTTTCTTT. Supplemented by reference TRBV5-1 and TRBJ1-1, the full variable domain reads KAGVTQTPRYLIKTRGQQVTLSCSPISGHRSVSWYQQTPGQGLQFLFEYFSETQRNKGNFPGRFSGRQFSNSRSEMNVSTLELGDSALYLCASSLELGGTEAFFGQGTRLTVV.

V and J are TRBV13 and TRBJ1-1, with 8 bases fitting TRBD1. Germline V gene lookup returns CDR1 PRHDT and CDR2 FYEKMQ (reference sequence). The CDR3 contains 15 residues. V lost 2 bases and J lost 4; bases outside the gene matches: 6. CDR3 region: CASSLWGQEATEAFF. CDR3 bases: TGTGCCAGCAGCTTATGGGGACAGGAGGCCACTGAAGCTTTCTTT.

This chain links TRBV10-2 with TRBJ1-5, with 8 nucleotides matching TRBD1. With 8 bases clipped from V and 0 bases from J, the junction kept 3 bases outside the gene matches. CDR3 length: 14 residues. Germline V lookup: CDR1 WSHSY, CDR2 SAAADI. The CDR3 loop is CASQGAYSNQPQHF. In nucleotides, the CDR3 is TGCGCCAGCCAGGGGGCTTATAGCAATCAGCCCCAGCATTTT.

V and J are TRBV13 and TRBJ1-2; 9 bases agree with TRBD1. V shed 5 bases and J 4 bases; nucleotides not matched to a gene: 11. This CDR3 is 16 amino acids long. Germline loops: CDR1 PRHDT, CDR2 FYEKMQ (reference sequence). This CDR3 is CASSTGTGTGAYGYTF. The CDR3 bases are TGTGCCAGCAGCACAGGGACAGGGACTGGGGCCTATGGCTACACCTTC.

CDR3 residues: CASSVGGGFETQYF. The DNA of the CDR3 is TGTGCCAGCAGCGTAGGGGGGGGCTTTGAGACCCAGTACTTC. V is TRBV9 and J is TRBJ2-5, with a tentative D call TRBD2 (7 bases). The CDR3 runs to 14 residues. The V end lost 0 bases, the J end lost 5 bases, and 11 bases lay between the germline ends. Germline V gives CDR1 SGDLS, CDR2 YYNGEE.

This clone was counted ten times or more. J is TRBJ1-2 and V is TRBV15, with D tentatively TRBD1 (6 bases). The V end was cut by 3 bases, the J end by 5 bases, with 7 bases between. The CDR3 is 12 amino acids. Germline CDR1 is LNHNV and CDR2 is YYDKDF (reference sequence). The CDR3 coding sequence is TGTGCCACCAGCAGGCAGGGGTATGGCTACACCTTC. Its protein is CATSRQGYGYTF. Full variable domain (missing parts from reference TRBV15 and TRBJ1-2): DAMVIQNPRYQVTQFGKPVTLSCSQTLNHNVMYWYQQKSSQAPKLLFHYYDKDFNNEADTPDNFQSRRPNTSFCFLDIRSPGLGDTAMYLCATSRQGYGYTFGSGTRLTVV.

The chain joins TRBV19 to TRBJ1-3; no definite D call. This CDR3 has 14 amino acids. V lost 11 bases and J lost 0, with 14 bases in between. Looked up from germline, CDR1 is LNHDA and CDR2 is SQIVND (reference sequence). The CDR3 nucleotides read TGTGCCTCCCAAACCCTCAGCTCTGGAAACACCATATATTTT. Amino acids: CASQTLSSGNTIYF.

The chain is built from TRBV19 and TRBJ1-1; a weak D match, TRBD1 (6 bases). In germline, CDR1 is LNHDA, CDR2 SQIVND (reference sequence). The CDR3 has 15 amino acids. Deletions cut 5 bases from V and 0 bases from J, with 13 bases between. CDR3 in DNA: TGTGCCAGTAGTCCCCGGACAGACCTGAACACTGAAGCTTTCTTT. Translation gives CASSPRTDLNTEAFF.

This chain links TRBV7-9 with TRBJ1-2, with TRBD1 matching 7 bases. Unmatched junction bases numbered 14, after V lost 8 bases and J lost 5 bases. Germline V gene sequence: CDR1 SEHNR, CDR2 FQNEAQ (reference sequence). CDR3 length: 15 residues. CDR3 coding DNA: TGTGCCAGCCAACAATACTCCGGGACAGAATATGGCTACACCTTC. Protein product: CASQQYSGTEYGYTF.

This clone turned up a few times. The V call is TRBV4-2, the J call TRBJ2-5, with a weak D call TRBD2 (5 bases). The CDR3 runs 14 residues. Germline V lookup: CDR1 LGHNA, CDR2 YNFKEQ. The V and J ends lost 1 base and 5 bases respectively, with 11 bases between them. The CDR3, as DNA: TGTGCCAGCAGCCAAGGGACGCCGGGGGAGACCCAGTACTTC. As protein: CASSQGTPGETQYF.

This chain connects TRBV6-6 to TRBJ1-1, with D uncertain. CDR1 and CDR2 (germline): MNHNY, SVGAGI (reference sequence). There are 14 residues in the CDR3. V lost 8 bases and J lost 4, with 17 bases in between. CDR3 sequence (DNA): TGTGCCAGCCGAAAGCCGGTACCGGGCACTGAAGCTTTCTTT. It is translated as CASRKPVPGTEAFF.

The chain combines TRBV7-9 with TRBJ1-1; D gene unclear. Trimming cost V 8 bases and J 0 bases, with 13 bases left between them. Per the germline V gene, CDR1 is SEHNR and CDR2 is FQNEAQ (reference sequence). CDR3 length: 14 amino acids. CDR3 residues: CASSPSGMNTEAFF. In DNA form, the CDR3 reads TGTGCCAGCTCCCCATCGGGGATGAACACTGAAGCTTTCTTT.

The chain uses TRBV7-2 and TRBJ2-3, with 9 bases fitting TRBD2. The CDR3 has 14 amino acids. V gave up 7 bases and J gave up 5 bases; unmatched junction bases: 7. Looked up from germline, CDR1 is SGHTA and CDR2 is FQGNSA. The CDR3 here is CASTSSGEGDTQYF. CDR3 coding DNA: TGTGCCAGCACCTCTAGCGGGGAGGGAGATACGCAGTATTTT.

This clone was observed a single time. The DNA for the CDR3 is TGTGCCAGTAGTGTGACAGAAACCTACGAGCAGTACTTC. Translated: CASSVTETYEQYF. The rearrangement links TRBV19 to TRBJ2-7; tentative D call: TRBD1 (5 bases). CDR1 LNHDA and CDR2 SQIVND come from the germline V gene (reference sequence). V was trimmed by 5 bases and J by 2 bases, leaving 10 bases between them. This CDR3 contains 13 residues.

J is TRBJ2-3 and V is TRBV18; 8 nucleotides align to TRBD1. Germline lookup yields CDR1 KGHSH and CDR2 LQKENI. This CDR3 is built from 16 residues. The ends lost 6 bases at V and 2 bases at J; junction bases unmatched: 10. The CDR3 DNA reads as TGTGCCAGCTCTCGATACCGGGACAGGTACACAGATACGCAGTATTTT. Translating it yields CASSRYRDRYTDTQYF.